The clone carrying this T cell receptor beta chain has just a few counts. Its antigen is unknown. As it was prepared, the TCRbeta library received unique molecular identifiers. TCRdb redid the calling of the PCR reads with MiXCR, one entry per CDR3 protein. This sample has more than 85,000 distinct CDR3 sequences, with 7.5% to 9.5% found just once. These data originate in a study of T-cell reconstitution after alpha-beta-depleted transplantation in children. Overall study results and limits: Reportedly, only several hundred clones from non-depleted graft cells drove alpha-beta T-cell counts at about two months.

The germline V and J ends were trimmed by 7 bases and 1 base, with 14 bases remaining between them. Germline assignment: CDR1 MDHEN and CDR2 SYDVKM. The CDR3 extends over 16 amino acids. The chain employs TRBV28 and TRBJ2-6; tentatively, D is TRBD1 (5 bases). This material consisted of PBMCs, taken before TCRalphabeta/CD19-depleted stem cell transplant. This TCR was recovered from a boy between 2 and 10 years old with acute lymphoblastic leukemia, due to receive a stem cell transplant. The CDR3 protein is CASKRQGRSGANVLTF. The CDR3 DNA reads TGTGCCAGCAAGAGGCAGGGTCGGTCTGGGGCCAACGTCCTGACTTTC.